This entry lists 7 T cell receptor beta chains sequenced from one sample in a study of shared clonotypes between healthy human individuals. The data were produced by immunoSEQ multiplex PCR, yet TCRdb's version contains in-frame clones alone and is incomplete. The sample records 2 million to 2.5 million clones, approximately 94% being singletons. The sequencing sample was made of naive CD4+ T cells sorted from blood. Subset: CD45RA+ positively selected. These TCRs come from a man aged 18-30 years in good health.

V and J are TRBV18 and TRBJ2-7, with 9 bases aligning to TRBD1. The V gene end was trimmed by 4 bases and the J gene end by 2 bases; junction bases not matched to a gene: 9. The length of the CDR3 is 16 residues. Germline values: CDR1 KGHSH, CDR2 LQKENI. Here the CDR3 reads CASSLPGTGYTYEQYF. CDR3 DNA: TGTGCCAGCTCACTCCCGGGGACAGGGTACACCTACGAGCAGTACTTC.

A note on this clone: In the same sample, other DNA sequences code for this CDR3. The gene calls are TRBV10-2 and TRBJ2-3; D tentatively fits TRBD1 or TRBD2 (6 bases each). V lost 3 bases to trimming and J lost 1 base, with 11 bases between them. The CDR3 consists of 15 residues. Germline loops: CDR1 WSHSY, CDR2 SAAADI. The CDR3 nucleotides are TGCGCCAGCAGTGATGGGGGGCGCGGCACAGATACGCAGTATTTT. This encodes CASSDGGRGTDTQYF.

The chain joins TRBV12-5 to TRBJ2-5; the D gene is possibly TRBD1 (5 bases). V lost 2 bases to trimming and J lost 3 bases, with 7 bases between them. The CDR3 contains 13 residues. CDR1 and CDR2 from the germline V gene are LGHNT and FRNRAP. The DNA of the CDR3 is TGTGCTAGTGGTTTGTTAGGGGAAGAGACCCAGTACTTC. Translating gives CASGLLGEETQYF.

Notes on this clone: Other DNA sequences in this specimen translate into the identical CDR3. The chain carries TRBV28 and TRBJ2-7, with D perhaps being TRBD1 or TRBD2 (5 bases each). Trimming removed 3 bases at V and 2 bases at J, with 11 bases between. Germline V lookup: CDR1 MDHEN, CDR2 SYDVKM. CDR3 length: 14 amino acids. This chain's CDR3 is CASSLRGGTYEQYF. Here the CDR3 DNA reads TGTGCCAGCAGTTTGAGGGGTGGTACCTACGAGCAGTACTTC.

Worth noting for this clone: One end of the junction does not line up with germline, which may come from a read error. The chain uses TRBV2 and TRBJ1-5; D remains unclear. The CDR3 is 12 residues long. Germline values: CDR1 SNHLY, CDR2 FYNNEI. The CDR3 here is CASSDPNRPQHF. DNA of the CDR3: TGTGCCAGCAGTGATCCTAATCGGCCCCAGCATTTT.

Regarding this clone: Other DNA sequences within the sample encode an identical CDR3. The chain joins TRBV18 to TRBJ2-2; 9 bases match TRBD1. The CDR3 extends over 15 amino acids. The germline V gene has CDR1 KGHSH and CDR2 LQKENI. V gave up 3 bases and J gave up 4 bases; unmatched junction bases: 3. CDR3 nucleotide sequence: TGTGCCAGCTCACCGGACAGGGGAACCACCGGGGAGCTGTTTTTT. Its translation is CASSPDRGTTGELFF.

The chain employs TRBV5-1 and TRBJ2-7; D not certain. The CDR3 spans 15 residues. In germline, CDR1 is SGHRS, CDR2 YFSETQ. Trimming removed 0 bases at V and 0 bases at J, with 10 bases between. CDR3 DNA sequence: TGCGCCAGCAGCTTGGGGGTCCAAGGCTCCTACGAGCAGTACTTC. Its protein product is CASSLGVQGSYEQYF.